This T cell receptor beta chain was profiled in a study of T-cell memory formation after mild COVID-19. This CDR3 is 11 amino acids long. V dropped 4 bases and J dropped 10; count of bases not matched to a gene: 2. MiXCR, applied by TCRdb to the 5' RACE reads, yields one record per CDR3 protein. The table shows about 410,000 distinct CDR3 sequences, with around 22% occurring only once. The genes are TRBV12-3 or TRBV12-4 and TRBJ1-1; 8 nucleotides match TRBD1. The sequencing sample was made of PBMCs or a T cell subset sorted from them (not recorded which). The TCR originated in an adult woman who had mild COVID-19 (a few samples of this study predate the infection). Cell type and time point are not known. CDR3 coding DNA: TGTGCCAGCAGTTCAGGGGGCCGAGCTTTCTTT. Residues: CASSSGGRAFF.